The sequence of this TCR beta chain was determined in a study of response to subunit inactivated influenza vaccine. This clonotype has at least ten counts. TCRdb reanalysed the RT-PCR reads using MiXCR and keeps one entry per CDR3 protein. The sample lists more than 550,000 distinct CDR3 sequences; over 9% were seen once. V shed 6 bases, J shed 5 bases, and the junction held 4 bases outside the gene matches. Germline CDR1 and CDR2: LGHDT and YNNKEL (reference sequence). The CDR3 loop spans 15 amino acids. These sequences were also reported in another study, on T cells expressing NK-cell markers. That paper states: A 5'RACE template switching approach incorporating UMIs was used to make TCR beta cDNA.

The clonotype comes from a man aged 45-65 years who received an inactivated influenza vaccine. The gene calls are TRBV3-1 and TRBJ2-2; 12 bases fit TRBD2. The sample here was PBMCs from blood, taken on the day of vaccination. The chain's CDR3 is CASRLTSGGTGELFF. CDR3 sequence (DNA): TGTGCCAGCAGGCTGACTAGCGGGGGTACCGGGGAGCTGTTTTTT.